This paragraph covers one TCR beta chain sequence. Its cognate antigen is unknown. Clones were sequenced by immunoSEQ multiplex PCR, and TCRdb holds only the in-frame ones, with some missing. Of fewer than 30,000 clones listed, about 86% were seen once; the top ten hold 6% to 8%. Pooling was applied to second doses at about 4 or about 12 weeks. The data belong to a study of T cell responses to AZD1222 COVID-19 vaccine. Whole-study findings and limits: Possibly, clonal diversity was underestimated; donors were largely white British and included more females. The study reported that nearly half of spike-specific TCRs target unmutated variant regions. Baseline seropositivity occurred in only a handful of AZD1222 recipients.

The CDR3 runs to 13 residues. Germline CDR1 is LNHDA and CDR2 is SQIVND (reference sequence). V lost 9 bases, J lost 4 bases, and 13 bases lay in between. The V call is TRBV19, the J call TRBJ2-1; D remains unclear. The source is an adult who received the AZD1222 COVID-19 vaccine. This specimen consisted of peripheral blood, obtained 28 days after the second AZD1222 dose. The CDR3 coding sequence is TGTGCCAGCGAAGGTCACTCTTACAATGAGCAGTTCTTC. It encodes CASEGHSYNEQFF.